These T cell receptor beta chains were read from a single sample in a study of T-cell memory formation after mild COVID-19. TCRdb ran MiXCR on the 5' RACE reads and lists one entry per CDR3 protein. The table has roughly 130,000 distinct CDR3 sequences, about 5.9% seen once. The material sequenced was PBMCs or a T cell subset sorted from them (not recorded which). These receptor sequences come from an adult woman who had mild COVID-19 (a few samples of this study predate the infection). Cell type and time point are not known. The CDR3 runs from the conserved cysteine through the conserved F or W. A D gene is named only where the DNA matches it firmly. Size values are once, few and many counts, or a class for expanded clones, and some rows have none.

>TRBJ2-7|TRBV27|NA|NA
CASSLTGIGYEQYF
TGTGCCAGCAGCCTAACAGGGATCGGCTACGAGCAGTACTTC
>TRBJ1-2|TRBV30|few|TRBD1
CAWSPPGQSYGYTF
TGTGCCTGGAGTCCCCCGGGACAGTCCTATGGCTACACCTTC
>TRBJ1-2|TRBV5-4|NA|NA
CASSLGGGGADYGYTF
TGTGCCAGCAGCTTGGGAGGTGGGGGTGCTGACTATGGCTACACCTTC
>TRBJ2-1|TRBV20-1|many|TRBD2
CSASGRRTSSDNEQFF
TGCAGTGCTAGCGGAAGAAGGACTAGCTCCGACAATGAGCAGTTCTTC
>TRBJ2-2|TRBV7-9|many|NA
CASSDTGTPGELFF
TGTGCCAGCAGCGATACAGGGACCCCCGGGGAGCTGTTTTTT
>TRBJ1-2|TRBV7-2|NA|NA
CASSPGLRQYINYGYTF
TGTGCCAGCAGCCCGGGGTTACGACAATACATAAACTATGGCTACACCTTC
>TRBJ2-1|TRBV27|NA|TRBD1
CASTRQGEYNEQFF
TGTGCCAGCACTAGGCAGGGGGAGTACAATGAGCAGTTCTTC
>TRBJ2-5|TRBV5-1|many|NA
CASSLGTSQETQYF
TGTGCCAGCAGCTTAGGGACTTCACAAGAGACCCAGTACTTC
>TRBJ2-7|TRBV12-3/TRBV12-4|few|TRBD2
CASSSGLATYEQYF
TGTGCCAGCAGTTCGGGACTAGCGACGTACGAGCAGTACTTC
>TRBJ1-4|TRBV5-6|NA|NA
CASSYRVLNEKLFF
TGTGCCAGCAGCTACCGGGTCCTAAATGAAAAACTGTTTTTT
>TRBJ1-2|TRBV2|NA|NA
CASYAAGKGMGYGYTF
TGTGCCAGCTATGCGGCAGGGAAGGGTATGGGCTATGGCTACACCTTC
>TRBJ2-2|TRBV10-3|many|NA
CAISESTARELFF
TGTGCCATCAGTGAGTCTACAGCCCGGGAGCTGTTTTTT
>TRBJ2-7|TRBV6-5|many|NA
CASSSHRTASYEQYF
TGTGCCAGCAGTTCTCACCGGACAGCCTCCTACGAGCAGTACTTC
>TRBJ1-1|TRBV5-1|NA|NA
CASSPREPRAEAFF
TGCGCCAGCAGCCCCCGAGAGCCCAGGGCTGAAGCTTTCTTT
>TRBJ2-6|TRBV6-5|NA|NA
CASSFINGGANVLTF
TGTGCCAGCAGCTTTATAAACGGAGGGGCCAACGTCCTGACTTTC
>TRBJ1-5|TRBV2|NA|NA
CASSTDLSNQPQHF
TGTGCCAGCAGTACCGACCTTAGCAATCAGCCCCAGCATTTT
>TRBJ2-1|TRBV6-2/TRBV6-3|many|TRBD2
CASSGYSGGARNEQFF
TGTGCCAGCAGTGGATATAGCGGGGGGGCCAGAAATGAGCAGTTCTTC
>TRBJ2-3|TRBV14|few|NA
CASSPQTTSTHTQYF
TGTGCCAGCAGCCCGCAAACGACCTCAACCCATACGCAGTATTTT
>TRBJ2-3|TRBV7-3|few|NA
CASSLQGEGTGDTQYF
TGTGCCAGCAGCTTACAAGGGGAGGGCACAGGGGATACGCAGTATTTT
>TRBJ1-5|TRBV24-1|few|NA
CATSQGLHSNQPQHF
TGTGCCACTTCTCAGGGTTTACATAGCAATCAGCCCCAGCATTTT
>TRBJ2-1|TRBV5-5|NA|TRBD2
CASSLGGSGSSYNEQFF
TGTGCCAGCAGCTTGGGGGGCAGCGGGAGCTCCTACAATGAGCAGTTCTTC
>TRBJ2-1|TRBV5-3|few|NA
CARSSAEVGRDRYNEQFF
TGTGCCAGAAGCTCGGCCGAGGTGGGCAGGGATAGATACAATGAGCAGTTCTTC
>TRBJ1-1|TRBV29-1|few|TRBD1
CSVAWRGGGMKTEAFF
TGCAGCGTTGCTTGGCGGGGAGGGGGCATGAAGACTGAAGCTTTCTTT
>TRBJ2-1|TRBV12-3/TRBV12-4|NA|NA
CASRDSGYNEQFF
TGTGCCAGCAGGGACAGCGGGTACAATGAGCAGTTCTTC
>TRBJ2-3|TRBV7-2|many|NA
CASRKGTPFVDTQYF
TGTGCCAGCAGGAAGGGGACTCCTTTCGTAGATACGCAGTATTTT
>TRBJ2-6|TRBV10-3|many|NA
CAISVGGSGANVLTF
TGTGCCATCAGTGTTGGAGGCTCTGGGGCCAACGTCCTGACTTTC
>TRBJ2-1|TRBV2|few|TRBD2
CATNLDGGSSYNEQFF
TGTGCCACCAACCTGGATGGCGGGAGCTCCTACAATGAGCAGTTCTTC
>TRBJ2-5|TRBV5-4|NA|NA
CASSHKRTAQETQYF
TGTGCCAGCAGCCACAAGAGGACAGCCCAAGAGACCCAGTACTTC
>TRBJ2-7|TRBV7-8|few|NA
CASSSRGDPYEQYF
TGTGCCAGCAGCTCTAGGGGGGACCCCTACGAGCAGTACTTC
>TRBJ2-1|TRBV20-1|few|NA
CSASPQGSYHNEQFF
TGCAGTGCTAGCCCTCAGGGGTCCTATCACAATGAGCAGTTCTTC
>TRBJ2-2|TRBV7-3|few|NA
CASSQSGDTGELFF
TGTGCCAGCAGCCAGAGTGGGGACACCGGGGAGCTGTTTTTT
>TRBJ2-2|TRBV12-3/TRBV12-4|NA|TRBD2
CASSNPGLAGAGELFF
TGTGCCAGCAGTAACCCGGGACTAGCGGGGGCCGGGGAGCTGTTTTTT
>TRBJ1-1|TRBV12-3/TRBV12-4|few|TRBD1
CASSLRSGGTEAFF
TGTGCCAGCAGTTTACGATCAGGGGGCACTGAAGCTTTCTTT
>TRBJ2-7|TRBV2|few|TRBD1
CASLGRDRGPSYEQYF
TGTGCCAGCCTGGGCCGGGACAGGGGTCCCTCCTACGAGCAGTACTTC